This passage covers 8 T cell receptor beta chains from one sample sequenced in a study of shared clonotypes between healthy human individuals. It was CD45RO-negative cells, positively selected for CCR7, that made up naive CD8 cells, with terminally differentiated effector memory CD45RA+ cells excluded. The assay was immunoSEQ multiplex PCR, and TCRdb's table has in-frame clones only and misses some. The repertoire includes about 2 million clones, about 94% of them detected once, and 1% to 1.3% sits in the top ten. Material for sequencing was naive CD8+ T cells sorted from blood. The origin of the receptors is a man between 18 and 29 years old in good health.

A note on this clone: One end of the junction is discordant with germline, which a read error may explain. The chain links TRBV7-7 to TRBJ2-5; D is possibly TRBD2 (6 bases). The CDR3 length is 15 residues. Germline V gene lookup returns CDR1 SSHAT and CDR2 FNYEAQ (reference sequence). The CDR3, as DNA: TGTGCTAGCAGCTCGGGACGGGGGACCCGAGAGACCCAGTACTTC. Its protein is CASSSGRGTRETQYF.

V gene TRBV4-1 combines with J gene TRBJ2-7, with 9 positions matching TRBD1. The junction had 8 bases not matched to a gene; V was cut back by 0 bases and J by 5 bases. This CDR3 has 16 residues. Germline V gives CDR1 MGHRA, CDR2 YSYEKL. CDR3 sequence: CASSQDRGTGFNEQYF. As DNA, the CDR3 is TGCGCCAGCAGCCAAGATAGGGGGACAGGGTTCAACGAGCAGTACTTC.

The V call is TRBV9, the J call TRBJ2-7, with TRBD1 identical over 12 bases. Trimming removed 3 bases from V and 3 bases from J; junction bases left unmatched: 4. This CDR3 region has 15 residues. Germline CDR1 and CDR2: SGDLS and YYNGEE. The CDR3: CASSEGTGGFYEQYF. CDR3 nucleotide sequence: TGTGCCAGCAGCGAGGGGACAGGGGGCTTCTACGAGCAGTACTTC.

The chain has TRBV5-1 and TRBJ2-7, with TRBD2 matching over 8 bases. Germline lookup yields CDR1 SGHRS and CDR2 YFSETQ. J lost 1 base, V lost 0 bases, and 9 bases had no gene match. The CDR3 spans 17 residues. In DNA, the CDR3 is TGCGCCAGCAGCTTGGGATCTGGGGTAGCGGGATCCTACGAGCAGTACTTC. Amino acid sequence: CASSLGSGVAGSYEQYF.

The chain has TRBV6-6 and TRBJ2-1, with 9 bases lining up with TRBD1. Germline V lookup: CDR1 MNHNY, CDR2 SVGAGI (reference sequence). This CDR3 spans 14 amino acids. V gave up 11 bases and J gave up 3 bases; unmatched junction bases: 8. DNA of the CDR3: TGTGCCCACAGTGGACAGGGGTTCTACAATGAGCAGTTCTTC. Residues: CAHSGQGFYNEQFF.

This chain links TRBV4-1 with TRBJ2-7; D is perhaps TRBD1 or TRBD2 (6 bases each). Trimming left V 6 bases short and J 4 bases short, with 13 bases between. Germline values: CDR1 MGHRA, CDR2 YSYEKL. The CDR3 totals 13 residues. The CDR3 bases are TGCGCCAGCAGTGGAGGGGGAGGATACGAGCAGTACTTC. It encodes CASSGGGGYEQYF.

J is TRBJ2-7 and V is TRBV6-5; a possible D gene is TRBD2 (6 bases). V gave up 2 bases and J gave up 3 bases, with 11 bases separating them. The CDR3 totals 14 residues. Germline-derived CDR1 and CDR2 are MNHEY and SVGAGI. The CDR3 DNA reads as TGTGCCAGCAGTTACGGGGGGAAGGGCTACGAGCAGTACTTC. Its protein product is CASSYGGKGYEQYF.

The chain couples TRBV25-1 to TRBJ2-2; no reliable D call. The CDR3 is 13 amino acids. V lost 5 bases and J 7 bases, leaving 11 bases between the germline ends. The germline V gene encodes CDR1 MGHDK and CDR2 SYGVNS. The CDR3 region has the DNA TGTGCCAGCAGTAATAACGTGGGCGGGGAGCTGTTTTTT. This codes for CASSNNVGGELFF.